Given below is one T cell receptor (beta chain) in context. This sample was taken from a study of cytomegalovirus exposure and HLA in healthy donors. Amplification used 60 Vbeta primers and 13 Jbeta primers. The method was immunoSEQ multiplex PCR; TCRdb's version includes in-frame clones alone and lacks a portion of them. The sample shows 60,000 or so clones, approximately 80% of them seen only once. The CDR3 sequence is 16 residues long. Trimming left V 3 bases short and J 1 base short, with 15 bases between. CDR1 and CDR2 (germline): SGHTA, FQGNSA. This clonotype was sampled from a woman aged 40 to 50 in good health and CMV-seropositive. The source material was PBMCs. This chain uses TRBV7-2 with TRBJ2-5; D is undetermined. The CDR3 nucleotides are TGTGCCAGCAGCTTTGGTAGCTCACCCCCCCAAGAGACCCAGTACTTC. Protein: CASSFGSSPPQETQYF.